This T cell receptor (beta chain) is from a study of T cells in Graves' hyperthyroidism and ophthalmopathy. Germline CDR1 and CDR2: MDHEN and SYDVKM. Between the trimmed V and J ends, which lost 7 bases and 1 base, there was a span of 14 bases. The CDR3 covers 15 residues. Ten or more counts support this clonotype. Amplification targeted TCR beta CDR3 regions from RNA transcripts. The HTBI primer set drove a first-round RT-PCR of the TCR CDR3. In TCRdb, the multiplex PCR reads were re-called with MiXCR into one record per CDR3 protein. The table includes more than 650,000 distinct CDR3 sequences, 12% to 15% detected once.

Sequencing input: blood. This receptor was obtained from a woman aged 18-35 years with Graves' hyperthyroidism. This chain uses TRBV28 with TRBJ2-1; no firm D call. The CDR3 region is CASTRTLGSYNEQFF. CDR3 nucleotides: TGTGCCAGCACCCGCACGTTAGGGTCCTACAATGAGCAGTTCTTC.